The source of this TCR beta chain is a study of cytomegalovirus exposure and HLA in healthy donors. These donors, healthy bone marrow donors, were studied. Whole-study results and caveats: Within an earlier analysis, most TCR beta V segments proved productive either about 87% or about 30% of the time. It is likely that the observed cluster of highly shared sequence variants was a sequencing artifact. With later analysis, a missense DCLRE1C variant became linked to TCR beta V- and J-gene trimming.

The junction had 2 bases not matched to a gene; V was cut back by 1 base and J by 2 bases. The CDR3 length is 14 residues. Germline V gene sequence: CDR1 LNHDA, CDR2 SQIVND (reference sequence). A note on this clone: Its specificity is unknown.

Researchers ran the PCR with 60 Vbeta and 13 Jbeta primers. The protocol was immunoSEQ multiplex PCR, while the TCRdb copy is restricted to in-frame clones and leaves out a portion. The sample includes about 92,000 clones, more than 75% of them seen just once. This TCR was recovered from a man aged 18 to 30 in good health and CMV-seronegative. Sequencing was carried out using PBMCs. The chain is built from TRBV19 and TRBJ2-7; TRBD1 aligns across 7 bases. This chain's CDR3 is CASSIGQGTYEQYF. In DNA form, the CDR3 reads TGTGCCAGTAGTATAGGACAGGGCACCTACGAGCAGTACTTC.